This passage covers 9 T cell receptor beta chains from one sample sequenced in a study of CD8 T cells in Susac syndrome. Reverse transcription of about 0.45 to 1 ug RNA was carried out with random hexamers. TCRdb fed the immunoSEQ multiplex PCR reads into MiXCR, producing one record per CDR3 protein. The profile shows approximately 160,000 distinct CDR3 sequences, approximately 92% of them singletons. The sample comprised CD4+ T cells from PBMCs. The receptor set was obtained from a human donor in good health.

The V gene is TRBV6-5, the J gene TRBJ2-3; D is uncertain. Germline loops: CDR1 MNHEY, CDR2 SVGAGI. V lost 3 bases, J lost 0 bases, and 10 bases lay in between. The CDR3 is 15 residues long. CDR3 sequence reads: CASSYWSTSTDTQYF. The CDR3 DNA reads as TGTGCCAGCAGTTATTGGAGTACCAGCACAGATACGCAGTATTTT.

This chain joins TRBV20-1 and TRBJ1-2; 9 positions agree with TRBD1. J lost 8 bases, V lost 2 bases, and 9 bases had no gene match. CDR1 is DFQATT, CDR2 SNEGSKA, per germline (reference sequence). The CDR3 spans 14 residues. For the CDR3, the DNA is TGCAGTGCTAGAAGGGACAGGGTACGGGGAGGCTACACCTTC. Protein product: CSARRDRVRGGYTF.

This clonotype was observed a single time. This chain connects TRBV19 to TRBJ1-3; D uncertain. CDR3 length: 14 amino acids. Germline V gives CDR1 LNHDA, CDR2 SQIVND (reference sequence). The ends were cut back, 6 bases at V and 0 bases at J, with 9 bases in the middle. CDR3 bases: TGTGCCAGTAGCGGGCATCTCTCTGGAAACACCATATATTTT. Protein sequence: CASSGHLSGNTIYF.

This clonotype was counted only a few times. The V gene is TRBV14, the J gene TRBJ1-3, with D unclear. This CDR3 is built from 12 residues. Germline loops: CDR1 SGHDN, CDR2 FVKESK. V lost 6 bases to trimming and J lost 1 base, with 4 bases between them. The CDR3 DNA reads as TGTGCCAGCAGTAATTCTGGAAACACCATATATTTT. As protein: CASSNSGNTIYF.

The V and J genes are TRBV7-2 and TRBJ2-3, with 11 bases matching TRBD2. Looked up from germline, CDR1 is SGHTA and CDR2 is FQGNSA. With 1 base clipped from V and 7 bases from J, the junction kept 7 bases outside the gene matches. This CDR3 has 16 residues. The CDR3 nucleotides read TGTGCCAGCAGCTTAGAGGGGGCTAGCGGGGGGCATACGCAGTATTTT. Protein: CASSLEGASGGHTQYF.

The chain joins TRBV7-9 to TRBJ1-2; D is uncertain. V was cut by 1 base and J by 6 bases, with 9 bases left in between. Germline assignment: CDR1 SEHNR and CDR2 FQNEAQ (reference sequence). CDR3 size: 13 residues. The CDR3 nucleotides read TGTGCCAGCAGCTTAGGGGAAACTGATGGCTACACCTTC. It yields the protein CASSLGETDGYTF.

CDR3: CSVVQGSSYEQYF. CDR3 bases: TGCAGCGTTGTCCAAGGGAGCTCCTACGAGCAGTACTTC. The chain carries TRBV29-1 and TRBJ2-7; TRBD2 is a possible D gene (5 bases). This CDR3 is 13 amino acids long. Germline V gene data show CDR1 as SQVTM and CDR2 as ANQGSEA. V lost 4 bases to trimming and J lost 0 bases, with 10 bases between them.

V and J are TRBV12-3 or TRBV12-4 and TRBJ2-3; unclear D gene. CDR3 length equals 12 residues. V was pared by 9 bases and J by 2 bases, with 9 bases between. CDR3 in DNA: TGTGCCAGTCGTTTAACCACAGATACGCAGTATTTT. Its protein product is CASRLTTDTQYF.

The genes are TRBV9 and TRBJ2-2; no clear D. The ends were cut back, 4 bases at V and 1 base at J, with 8 bases in the middle. From germline, CDR1 is SGDLS and CDR2 YYNGEE. The CDR3 is 14 residues long. CDR3 bases: TGTGCCAGCAGCACCCGGGTGAACACCGGGGAGCTGTTTTTT. Its translation is CASSTRVNTGELFF.